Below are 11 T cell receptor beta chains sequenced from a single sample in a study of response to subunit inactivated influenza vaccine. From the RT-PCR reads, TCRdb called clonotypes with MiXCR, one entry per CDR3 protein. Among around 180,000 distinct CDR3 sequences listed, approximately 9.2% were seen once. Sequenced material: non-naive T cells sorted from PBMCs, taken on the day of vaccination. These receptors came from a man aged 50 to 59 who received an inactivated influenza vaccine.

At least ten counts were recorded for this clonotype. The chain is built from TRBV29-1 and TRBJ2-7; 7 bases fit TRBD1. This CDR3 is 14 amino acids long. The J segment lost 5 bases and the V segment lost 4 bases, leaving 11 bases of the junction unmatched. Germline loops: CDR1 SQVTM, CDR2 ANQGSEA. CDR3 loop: CSVGVRQGRDEQYF. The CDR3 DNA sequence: TGCAGCGTTGGCGTTCGACAGGGTAGGGACGAGCAGTACTTC.

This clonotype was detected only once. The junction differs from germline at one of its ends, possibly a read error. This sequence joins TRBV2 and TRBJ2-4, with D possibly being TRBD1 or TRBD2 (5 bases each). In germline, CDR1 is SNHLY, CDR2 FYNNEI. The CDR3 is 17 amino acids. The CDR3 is CTSCPGPLKRAKNIQYF. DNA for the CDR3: TGTACCAGCTGCCCGGGACCCCTAAAACGGGCCAAAAACATTCAGTACTTC.

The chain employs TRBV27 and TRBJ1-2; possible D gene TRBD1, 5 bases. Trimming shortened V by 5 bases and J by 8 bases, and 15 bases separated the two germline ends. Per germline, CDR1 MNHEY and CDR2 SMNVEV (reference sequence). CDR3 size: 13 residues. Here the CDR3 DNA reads TGTGCCAGCAGTCGCAGGGCGCTAGGAGGCTACACCTTC. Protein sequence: CASSRRALGGYTF.

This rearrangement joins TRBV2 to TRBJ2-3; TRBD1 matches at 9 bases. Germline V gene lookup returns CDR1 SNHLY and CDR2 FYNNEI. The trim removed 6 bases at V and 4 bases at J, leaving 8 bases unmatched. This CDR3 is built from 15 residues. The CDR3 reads CASRGQGAIADTQYF. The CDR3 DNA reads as TGTGCCAGCAGGGGACAGGGCGCGATAGCAGATACGCAGTATTTT.

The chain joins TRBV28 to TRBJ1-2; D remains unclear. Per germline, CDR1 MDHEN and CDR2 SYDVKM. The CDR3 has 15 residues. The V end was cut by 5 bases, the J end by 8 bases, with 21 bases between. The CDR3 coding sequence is TGTGCCAGCAGTCGAGACCGGACCCCCAGCAGAGGCTACACCTTC. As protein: CASSRDRTPSRGYTF.

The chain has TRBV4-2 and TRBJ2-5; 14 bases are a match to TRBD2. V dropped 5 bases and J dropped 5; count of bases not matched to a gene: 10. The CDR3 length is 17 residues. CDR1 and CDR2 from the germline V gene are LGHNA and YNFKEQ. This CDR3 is CASSSPTSGGAVETQYF. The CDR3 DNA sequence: TGTGCCAGCAGCTCCCCGACTAGCGGGGGGGCAGTGGAGACCCAGTACTTC.

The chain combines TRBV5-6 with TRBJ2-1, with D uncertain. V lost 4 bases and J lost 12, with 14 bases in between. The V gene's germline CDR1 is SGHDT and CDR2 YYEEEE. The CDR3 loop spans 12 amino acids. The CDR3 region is CASSMRLNVQFF. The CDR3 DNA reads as TGTGCCAGCAGCATGCGACTTAACGTGCAGTTCTTC.

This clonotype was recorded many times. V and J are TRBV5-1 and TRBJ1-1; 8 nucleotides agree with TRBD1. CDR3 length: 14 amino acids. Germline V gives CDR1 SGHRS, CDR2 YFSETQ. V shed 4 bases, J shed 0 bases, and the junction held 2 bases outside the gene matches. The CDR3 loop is CASSATGVNTEAFF. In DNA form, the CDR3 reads TGCGCCAGCAGCGCGACAGGGGTGAACACTGAAGCTTTCTTT.

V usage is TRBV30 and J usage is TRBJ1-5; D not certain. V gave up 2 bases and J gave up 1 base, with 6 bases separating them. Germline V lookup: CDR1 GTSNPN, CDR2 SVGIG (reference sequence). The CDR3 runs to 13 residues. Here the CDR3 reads CAWSSRSNQPQHF. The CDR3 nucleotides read TGTGCCTGGAGTTCGCGGAGCAATCAGCCCCAGCATTTT.

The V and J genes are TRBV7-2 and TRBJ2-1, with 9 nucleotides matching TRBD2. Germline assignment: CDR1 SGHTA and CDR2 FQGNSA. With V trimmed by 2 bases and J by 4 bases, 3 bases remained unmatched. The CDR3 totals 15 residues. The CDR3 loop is CASSLQAGGYNEQFF. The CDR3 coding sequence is TGTGCCAGCAGCTTACAGGCGGGAGGGTACAATGAGCAGTTCTTC.

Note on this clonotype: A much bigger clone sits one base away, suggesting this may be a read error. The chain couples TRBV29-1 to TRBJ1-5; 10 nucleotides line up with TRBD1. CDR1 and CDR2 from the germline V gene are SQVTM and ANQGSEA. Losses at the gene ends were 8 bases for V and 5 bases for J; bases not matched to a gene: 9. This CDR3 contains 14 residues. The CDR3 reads CSSQTGGLDQPQHF. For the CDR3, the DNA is TGCAGCTCTCAGACAGGGGGCTTAGATCAGCCCCAGCATTTT.